The clone carrying this T cell receptor (beta chain) has only one observation. Its specificity is unknown. The V gene end was trimmed by 3 bases and the J gene end by 10 bases; junction bases not matched to a gene: 9. CDR1 is MDHEN, CDR2 SYDVKM, per germline. This CDR3 spans 15 amino acids. Researchers reported sorting CD4+ naive, central memory, regulatory and stem cell-like memory cells via CD45RO/CCR7/CD25/CD127/CD95/CD27. Purities in excess of 95% were seen in all sorted populations. The isolated RNA, all of it, was reverse transcribed, so expressed TCRB transcripts were what got sequenced. Profiled with immunoSEQ multiplex PCR; TCRdb holds only in-frame clones, not every one. The sample holds 16,000 or so clones, less than 85% seen once. The data are from a study of beta chain features in type 1 diabetes. Whole-study findings and limits: In all four CD4+ subsets, TCRB CDR3 length was significantly, moderately reduced in type 1 diabetes. Any HLA-type effect on TCRB rearrangement remained unresolved here.

The TCR comes from a woman under 30 with type 1 diabetes. This sequence joins TRBV28 and TRBJ2-1, with 10 bases that match TRBD1. Sequencing was performed on stem cell memory CD4+ T cells from blood. The CDR3 region has the DNA TGTGCCAGCAGTTTGTCGGGACAGGGGCTCAGGGAGCAGTTCTTC. Its protein product is CASSLSGQGLREQFF.